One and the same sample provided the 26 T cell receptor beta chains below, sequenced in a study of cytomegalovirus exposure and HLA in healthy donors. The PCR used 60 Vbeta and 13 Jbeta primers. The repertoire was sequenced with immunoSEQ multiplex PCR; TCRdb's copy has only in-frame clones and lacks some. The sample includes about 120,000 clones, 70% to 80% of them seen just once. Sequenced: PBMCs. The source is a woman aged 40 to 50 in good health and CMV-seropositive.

The chain's CDR3 is CASSFGGQNNQPQHF. For the CDR3, the DNA is TGTGCCAGCAGCTTCGGGGGACAGAACAATCAGCCCCAGCATTTT. The rearrangement uses TRBV11-2 and TRBJ1-5; 7 positions match TRBD1. V lost 3 bases to trimming and J lost 3 bases; unmatched junction nucleotides: 5. The CDR3 has 15 amino acids. CDR1 and CDR2 from the germline V gene are SGHAT and FQNNGV. Complete variable domain (other parts from reference TRBV11-2 and TRBJ1-5): EAGVAQSPRYKIIEKRQSVAFWCNPISGHATLYWYQQILGQGPKLLIQFQNNGVVDDSQLPKDRFSAERLKGVDSTLKIQPAKLEDSAVYLCASSFGGQNNQPQHFGDGTRLSIL.

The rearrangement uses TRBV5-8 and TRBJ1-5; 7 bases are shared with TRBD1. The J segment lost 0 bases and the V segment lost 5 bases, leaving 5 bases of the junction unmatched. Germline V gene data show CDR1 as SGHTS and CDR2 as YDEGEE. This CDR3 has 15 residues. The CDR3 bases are TGTGCCAGCAGGCCGACAGGGAGTAGCAATCAGCCCCAGCATTTT. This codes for CASRPTGSSNQPQHF.

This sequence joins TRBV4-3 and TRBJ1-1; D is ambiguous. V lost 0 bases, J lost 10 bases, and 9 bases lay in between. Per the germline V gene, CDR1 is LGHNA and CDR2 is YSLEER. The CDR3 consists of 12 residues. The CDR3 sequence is CASSQDRTIAFF. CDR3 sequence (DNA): TGCGCCAGCAGCCAAGATAGGACTATAGCTTTCTTT.

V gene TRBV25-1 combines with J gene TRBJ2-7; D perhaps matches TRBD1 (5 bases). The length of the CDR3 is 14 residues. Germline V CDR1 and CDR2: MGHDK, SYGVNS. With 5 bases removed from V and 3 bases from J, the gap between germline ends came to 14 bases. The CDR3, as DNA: TGTGCCAGCAGTAAACGACAGAGCAGCTACGAGCAGTACTTC. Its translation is CASSKRQSSYEQYF.

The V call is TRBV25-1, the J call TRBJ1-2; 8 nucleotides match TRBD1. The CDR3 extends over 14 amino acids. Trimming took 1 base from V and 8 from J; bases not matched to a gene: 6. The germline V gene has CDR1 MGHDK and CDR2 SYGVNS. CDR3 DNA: TGTGCCAGCAGTGAATTGGGGACAGGAAACGGCTACACCTTC. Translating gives CASSELGTGNGYTF.

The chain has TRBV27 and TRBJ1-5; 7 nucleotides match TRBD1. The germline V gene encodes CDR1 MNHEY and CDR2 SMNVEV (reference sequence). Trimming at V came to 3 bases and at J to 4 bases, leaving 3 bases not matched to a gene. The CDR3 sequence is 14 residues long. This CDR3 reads CASSLNRGNQPQHF. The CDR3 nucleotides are TGTGCCAGCAGTTTGAACAGGGGAAATCAGCCCCAGCATTTT.

This CDR3 is CASSYRDRDTEAFF. As DNA, the CDR3 is TGTGCCAGCAGCTACCGGGACAGGGACACTGAAGCTTTCTTT. The genes are TRBV7-9 and TRBJ1-1; 9 bases are shared with TRBD1. The CDR3 loop spans 14 amino acids. Germline values: CDR1 SEHNR, CDR2 FQNEAQ (reference sequence). The V gene end was trimmed by 4 bases and the J gene end by 3 bases; junction bases not matched to a gene: 3.

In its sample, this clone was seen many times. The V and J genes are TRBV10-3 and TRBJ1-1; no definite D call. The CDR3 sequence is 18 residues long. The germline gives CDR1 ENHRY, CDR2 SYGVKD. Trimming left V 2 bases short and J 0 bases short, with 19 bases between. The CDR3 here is CAISELGEEEAMNTEAFF. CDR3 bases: TGTGCCATCAGTGAGCTCGGGGAGGAGGAGGCCATGAACACTGAAGCTTTCTTT.

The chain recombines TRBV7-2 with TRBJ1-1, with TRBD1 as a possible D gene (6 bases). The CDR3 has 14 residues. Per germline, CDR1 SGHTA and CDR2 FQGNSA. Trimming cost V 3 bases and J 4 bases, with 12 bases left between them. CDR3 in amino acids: CASSFQGTPTEAFF. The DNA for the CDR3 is TGTGCCAGCAGCTTCCAGGGGACCCCCACTGAAGCTTTCTTT.

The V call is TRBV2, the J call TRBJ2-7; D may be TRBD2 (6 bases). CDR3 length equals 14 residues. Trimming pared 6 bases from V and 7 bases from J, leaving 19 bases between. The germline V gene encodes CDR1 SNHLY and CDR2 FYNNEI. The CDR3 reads CASRGWGDASEQYF. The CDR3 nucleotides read TGTGCCAGCAGGGGGTGGGGGGATGCCTCTGAGCAGTACTTC.

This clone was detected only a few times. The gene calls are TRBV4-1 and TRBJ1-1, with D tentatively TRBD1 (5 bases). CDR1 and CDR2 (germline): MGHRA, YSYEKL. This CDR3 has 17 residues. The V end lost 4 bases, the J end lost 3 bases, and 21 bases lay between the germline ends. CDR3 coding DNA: TGCGCCAGCAGCCGAGCCGCGGGGACGGAGGAGTACACTGAAGCTTTCTTT. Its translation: CASSRAAGTEEYTEAFF.

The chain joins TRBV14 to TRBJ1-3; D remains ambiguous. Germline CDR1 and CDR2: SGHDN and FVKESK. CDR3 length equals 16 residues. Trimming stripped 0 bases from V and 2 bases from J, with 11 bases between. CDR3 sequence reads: CASSQEMGRTGNTIYF. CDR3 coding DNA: TGTGCCAGCAGCCAAGAAATGGGGAGGACTGGAAACACCATATATTTT.

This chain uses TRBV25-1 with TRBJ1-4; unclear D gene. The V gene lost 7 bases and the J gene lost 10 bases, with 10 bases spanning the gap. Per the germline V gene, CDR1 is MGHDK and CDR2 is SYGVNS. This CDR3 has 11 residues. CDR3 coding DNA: TGTGCCAGCACCTCGGTCGGAAAACTGTTTTTT. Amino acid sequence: CASTSVGKLFF.

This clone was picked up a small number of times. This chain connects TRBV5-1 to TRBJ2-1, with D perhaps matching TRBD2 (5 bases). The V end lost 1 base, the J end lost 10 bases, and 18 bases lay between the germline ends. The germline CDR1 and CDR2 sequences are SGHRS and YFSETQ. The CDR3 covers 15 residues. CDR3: CASSLNPDLTIEQFF. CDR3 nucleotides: TGCGCCAGCAGCTTGAATCCGGATCTGACTATCGAGCAGTTCTTC.

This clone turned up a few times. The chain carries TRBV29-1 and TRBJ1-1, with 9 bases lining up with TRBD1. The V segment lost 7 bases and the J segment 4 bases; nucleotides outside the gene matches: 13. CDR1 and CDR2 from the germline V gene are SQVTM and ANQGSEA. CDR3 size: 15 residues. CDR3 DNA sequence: TGCAGCGCCCCGAATTACAGGGGGCGCGGCACTGAAGCTTTCTTT. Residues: CSAPNYRGRGTEAFF.

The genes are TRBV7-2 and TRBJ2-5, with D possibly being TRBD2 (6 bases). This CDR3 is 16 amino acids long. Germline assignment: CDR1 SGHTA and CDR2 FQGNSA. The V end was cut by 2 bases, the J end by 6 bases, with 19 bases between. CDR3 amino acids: CASSLSRGTEGKTQYF. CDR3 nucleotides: TGTGCCAGCAGCTTATCGCGGGGAACCGAGGGGAAGACCCAGTACTTC.

For the CDR3, the DNA is TGTGCCAGCAGTGAGGGAGTCCAAGAGACCCAGTACTTC. This encodes CASSEGVQETQYF. The chain couples TRBV6-1 to TRBJ2-5; maybe TRBD2 (5 bases). V lost 3 bases and J lost 1, with 6 bases in between. The germline gives CDR1 MNHNS, CDR2 SASEGT. CDR3 length: 13 amino acids.

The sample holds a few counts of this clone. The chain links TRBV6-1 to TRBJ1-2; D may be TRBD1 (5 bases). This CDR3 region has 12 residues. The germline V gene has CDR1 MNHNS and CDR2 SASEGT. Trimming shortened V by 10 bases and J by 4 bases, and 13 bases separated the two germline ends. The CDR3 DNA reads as TGTGCCACCGCGGCCAGGGCCTATGGCTACACCTTC. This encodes CATAARAYGYTF.

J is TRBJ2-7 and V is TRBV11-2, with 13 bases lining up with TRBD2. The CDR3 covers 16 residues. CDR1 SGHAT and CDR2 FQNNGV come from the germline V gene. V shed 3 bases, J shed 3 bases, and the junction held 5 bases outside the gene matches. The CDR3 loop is CASSFPGTSGVYEQYF. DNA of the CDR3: TGTGCCAGCAGCTTCCCCGGGACTAGCGGGGTCTACGAGCAGTACTTC.

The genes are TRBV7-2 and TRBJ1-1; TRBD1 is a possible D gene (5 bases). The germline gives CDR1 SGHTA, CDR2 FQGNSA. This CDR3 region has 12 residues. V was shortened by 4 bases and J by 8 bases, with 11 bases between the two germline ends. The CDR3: CASSSPGGEAFF. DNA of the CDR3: TGTGCCAGCAGCTCCCCGGGGGGAGAAGCTTTCTTT. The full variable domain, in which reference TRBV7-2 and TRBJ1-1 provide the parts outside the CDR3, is GAGVSQSPSNKVTEKGKDVELRCDPISGHTALYWYRQSLGQGLEFLIYFQGNSAPDKSGLPSDRFSAERTGGSVSTLTIQRTQQEDSAVYLCASSSPGGEAFFGQGTRLTVV.

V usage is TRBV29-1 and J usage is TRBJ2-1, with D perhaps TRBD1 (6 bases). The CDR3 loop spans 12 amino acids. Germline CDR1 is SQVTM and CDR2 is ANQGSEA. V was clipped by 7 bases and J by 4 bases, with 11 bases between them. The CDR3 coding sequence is TGCAGCGCCGGACAGCTATACAATGAGCAGTTCTTC. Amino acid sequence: CSAGQLYNEQFF.

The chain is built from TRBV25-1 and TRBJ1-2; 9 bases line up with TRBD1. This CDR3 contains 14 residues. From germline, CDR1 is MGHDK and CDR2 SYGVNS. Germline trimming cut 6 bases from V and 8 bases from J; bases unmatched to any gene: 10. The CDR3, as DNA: TGTGCCAGCAGAAGTAGGGACAGGGAGGACGGCTACACCTTC. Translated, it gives CASRSRDREDGYTF.

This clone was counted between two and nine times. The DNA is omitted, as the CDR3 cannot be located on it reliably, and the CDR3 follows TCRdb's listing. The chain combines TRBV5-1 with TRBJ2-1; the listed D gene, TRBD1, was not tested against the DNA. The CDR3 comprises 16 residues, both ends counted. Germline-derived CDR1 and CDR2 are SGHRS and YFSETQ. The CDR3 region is CASSFGPGQGGDEQFF.

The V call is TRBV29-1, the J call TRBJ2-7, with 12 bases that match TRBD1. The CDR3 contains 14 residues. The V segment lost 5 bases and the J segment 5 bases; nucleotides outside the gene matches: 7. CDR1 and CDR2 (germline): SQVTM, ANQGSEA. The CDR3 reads CSVFRDRGLHEQYF. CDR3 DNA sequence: TGCAGCGTTTTCCGGGACAGGGGGCTCCACGAGCAGTACTTC.

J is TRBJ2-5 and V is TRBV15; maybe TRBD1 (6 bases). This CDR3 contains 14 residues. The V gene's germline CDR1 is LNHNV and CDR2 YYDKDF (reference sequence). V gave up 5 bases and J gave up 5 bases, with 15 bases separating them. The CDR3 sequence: CATSGKGGWETQYF. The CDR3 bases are TGTGCCACCAGCGGGAAAGGGGGATGGGAGACCCAGTACTTC. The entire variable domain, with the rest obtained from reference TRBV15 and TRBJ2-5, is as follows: DAMVIQNPRYQVTQFGKPVTLSCSQTLNHNVMYWYQQKSSQAPKLLFHYYDKDFNNEADTPDNFQSRRPNTSFCFLDIRSPGLGDTAMYLCATSGKGGWETQYFGPGTRLLVL.

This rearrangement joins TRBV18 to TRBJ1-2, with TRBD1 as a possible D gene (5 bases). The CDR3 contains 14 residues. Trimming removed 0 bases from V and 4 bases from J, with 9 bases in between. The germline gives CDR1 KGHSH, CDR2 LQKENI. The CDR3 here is CASSPPGGGYGYTF. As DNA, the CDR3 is TGTGCCAGCTCACCACCGGGGGGAGGCTATGGCTACACCTTC.